These T cell receptor beta chains were read from a single sample in a study of blood T cell repertoires in COVID-19. Assay used: immunoSEQ multiplex PCR; TCRdb lists only in-frame clones, some missing. Here the sample spans some 73,000 clones, 82% being singletons. The source material was peripheral blood. The source is a woman aged 55-70 years with acute or convalescent COVID-19. Each CDR3 is given with its conserved first and last residue. The D gene is left open where the match is weak. Part of the rows lack a size; the others show once, few, many or a class for expanded clones.

V	D	J	size	DNA	CDR3
TRBV5-1	NA	TRBJ1-1	NA	TGCGCCAGCAGCGGGTTACAGGGCATGAACACTGAAGCTTTCTTT	CASSGLQGMNTEAFF
TRBV4-2	TRBD2	TRBJ2-3	NA	TGTGCCAGCAGCCAAGACGGCCTAGCGGGGGGGCCCCGCACAGATACGCAGTATTTT	CASSQDGLAGGPRTDTQYF
TRBV6-5	NA	TRBJ1-5	NA	TGTGCCAGCAGTCCTCCCAGGGGAGGGAATCAGCCCCAGCATTTT	CASSPPRGGNQPQHF
TRBV19	NA	TRBJ1-5	NA	TGTGCCAGTTCGAGGGGGAATAGCAATCAGCCCCAGCATTTT	CASSRGNSNQPQHF
TRBV3-1/TRBV3-2	NA	TRBJ1-4	NA	TGTGCCAGCAGCCAAGAGCTCCGGGGGAAACTGTTTTTT	CASSQELRGKLFF
TRBV5-6	NA	TRBJ2-2	NA	TGTGCCAGCAGCTTGGTGGCAGGGCTATATGACACCGGGGAGCTGTTTTTT	CASSLVAGLYDTGELFF
TRBV19	TRBD1	TRBJ1-6	NA	TGTGCCAGTACCAAGGGGGCCCCACCGGTAAATAATTCACCCCTCCACTTT	CASTKGAPPVNNSPLHF
TRBV29-1	NA	TRBJ1-1	NA	TGCAGCGTTGAGGCCTTCATAGAGGCTGAAGCTTTCTTT	CSVEAFIEAEAFF
TRBV2	TRBD2	TRBJ2-1	NA	TGTGCCAGCAATATACTAGCGGGGACATACAATGAGCAGTTCTTC	CASNILAGTYNEQFF
TRBV6-5	TRBD2	TRBJ2-1	NA	TGTGCCAGCAGTCGCTTACTAGCGGGGGTCAATGAGCAGTTCTTC	CASSRLLAGVNEQFF
TRBV5-1	TRBD2	TRBJ2-5	NA	TGCGCCAGCAGCTTGAACCGGGGGGGCGAAATGGAGACCCAGTACTTC	CASSLNRGGEMETQYF
TRBV3-1/TRBV3-2	NA	TRBJ1-1	NA	TGTGCCAGCAGTCGACAGGCGCCGGGCGCTGAAGCTTTCTTT	CASSRQAPGAEAFF
TRBV20-1	NA	TRBJ1-1	NA	TGCAGTGCGGCCTTGAACACTGAAGCTTTCTTT	CSAALNTEAFF
TRBV19	NA	TRBJ2-5	few	TGTGCCAGTAGTATGGGGGGAAACCAGGAGACCCAGTACTTC	CASSMGGNQETQYF
TRBV29-1	TRBD2	TRBJ2-3	few	TGCAGCGTTGGGACTAGCGGGGGGGCCGGTACGCAGTATTTT	CSVGTSGGAGTQYF
TRBV11-1	NA	TRBJ1-1	NA	TGTGCCAGCAGCCCCAAACAGAGACAGAACACTGAAGCTTTCTTT	CASSPKQRQNTEAFF